Following are 5 T cell receptor beta chains from one sample sequenced in a study of identical twins' blood T cells. One entry per CDR3 protein, called by TCRdb with MiXCR from the 5' RACE reads. Of 300,000 to 450,000 distinct CDR3 sequences in the sample, roughly 27% were seen once. Source material: PBMCs. The receptors stem from a woman aged 18 to 55 in good health.

The chain recombines TRBV29-1 with TRBJ2-1, with D unclear. Per the germline V gene, CDR1 is SQVTM and CDR2 is ANQGSEA. V lost 4 bases, J lost 0 bases, and 7 bases lay in between. The CDR3 length is 13 residues. The CDR3: CSVAQNSYNEQFF. CDR3 DNA sequence: TGCAGCGTTGCACAGAACTCCTACAATGAGCAGTTCTTC.

This clonotype was counted once. It may be a read error: a sequence one base away is much more abundant. This rearrangement joins TRBV10-3 to TRBJ1-1; no clear D. The CDR3 has 14 residues. Germline CDR1 is ENHRY and CDR2 is SYGVKD. The CDR3 bases are TGTGCCATCGGTGATTCCAGAAGGAACACTGAAGCTTTCTTT. Translated: CAIGDSRRNTEAFF.

This clonotype was observed a few times. The chain carries TRBV29-1 and TRBJ1-1, with D perhaps TRBD1 (5 bases). Between the trimmed V and J ends, which lost 3 bases and 6 bases, there was a span of 14 bases. The CDR3 consists of 13 residues. From germline, CDR1 is SQVTM and CDR2 ANQGSEA. The chain's CDR3 is CSVDPTGNAEAFF. The CDR3 DNA sequence: TGCAGCGTTGACCCAACAGGTAACGCTGAAGCTTTCTTT.

This clonotype was detected only a few times. This chain connects TRBV6-6 to TRBJ1-3; D perhaps matches TRBD1 (5 bases). Per germline, CDR1 MNHNY and CDR2 SVGAGI (reference sequence). This CDR3 is 16 amino acids long. V was pared by 3 bases and J by 4 bases, with 16 bases between. The CDR3 here is CASSYGAGLAGNTIYF. The CDR3 DNA is TGTGCCAGCAGTTATGGGGCAGGGCTGGCCGGAAACACCATATATTTT.

This clonotype was found once. This chain joins TRBV20-1 and TRBJ2-1; 10 positions match TRBD2. Per the germline V gene, CDR1 is DFQATT and CDR2 is SNEGSKA (reference sequence). The CDR3 sequence is 16 residues long. The V and J ends lost 3 bases and 0 bases, in that order; junction bases with no gene match: 5. CDR3 DNA: TGCAGTGCTAGTAGGGCTAGCGGGGGCTCCTACAATGAGCAGTTCTTC. This codes for CSASRASGGSYNEQFF.